This TCR beta chain was recovered during a study of chemoradiotherapy in HPV16-positive cancers. Trimming left V 3 bases short and J 1 base short, with 6 bases between. Germline-derived CDR1 and CDR2 are ENHRY and SYGVKD. CDR3 length: 14 amino acids. Produced via immunoSEQ multiplex PCR; TCRdb's table is partial and in-frame only. The repertoire consists of over 15,000 clones, with approximately 80% occurring once and the leading ten covering roughly 3.7%. The V and J genes are TRBV10-3 and TRBJ2-2; unclear D gene. This clonotype originated in a human donor with HPV-associated anogenital cancer. The source was blood, collected from a patient who underwent chemoradiotherapy. The CDR3 DNA sequence: TGTGCCATCAGTGACCGACAGAACACCGGGGAGCTGTTTTTT. Translation gives CAISDRQNTGELFF.